This T cell receptor (beta chain) was profiled in a study of radiation and T cells in renal cell carcinoma. Study background: Nephrectomy followed 15 Gy stereotactic body radiation by 4 weeks. Study-level results: Top tumor clonotypes rose in blood 2 weeks post-radiation, then contracted.

Here immunoSEQ multiplex PCR was the method, and the copy in TCRdb shows in-frame clones only, minus some. Here the sample spans about 59,000 clones, over 70% being singletons. The germline V gene encodes CDR1 LGHNA and CDR2 YSLEER. The length of the CDR3 is 17 residues. The V end was cut by 4 bases, the J end by 0 bases, with 15 bases between. Time point in this sample: baseline pretreatment blood. Treatment indicated: 15 Gy SBRT to primary tumor, nephrectomy 4 weeks later. On this clone itself: The target antigen is unknown.

The specimen was blood, collected from a patient whose treatment included radiotherapy and nephrectomy. The origin of this receptor is a man in his fifties or sixties with renal cell carcinoma. J is TRBJ2-2 and V is TRBV4-3, with D hard to call. For the CDR3, the DNA is TGCGCCAGCAGCCCTTTGGCCGGAACCGCGAACACCGGGGAGCTGTTTTTT. It yields the protein CASSPLAGTANTGELFF.